This TCR beta chain was sequenced for a study of Siglec-9 on CD8 T cells in melanoma (dated by TCRdb to about 2019). Looking at the study overall: Siglec-9 expression on CD8+ T cells and the role of Siglec-9 in regulating T cells in the melanoma tumor microenvironment were investigated in the study. The study at large found these results: Siglec-9 was reported to mark and regulate an effector memory CD8+ T-cell subset that appeared to accumulate within melanoma tumors.

According to the germline V gene, CDR1 reads SQVTM and CDR2 reads ANQGSEA. Germline trimming amounts to 1 base on V and 4 bases on J, with 13 as the count of junction bases outside the gene matches. The cysteine opens and the phenylalanine closes a CDR3 of 17 amino acids. Only the CDR3 DNA stays, 51 bases, in frame from base 1. The library was made by the immunoSEQ multiplex PCR assay. Not all clones reach the TCRdb copy of this immuneACCESS table, which keeps in-frame sequences only. Checked studies attribute under half of the gap to unresolved V genes and leave the rest unexplained. This sample comprises around 35,000 clones, roughly four fifths of them detected only once. Clones ranked in the top ten supply approximately 1.7% of the sample. Concerning this clone: It has no known antigen specificity. The input lacks base qualities; no much larger clone sits a single base away.

The V and J segments used are TRBV29-1 and TRBJ2-1; 7 middle bases align to TRBD2. The receptor comes from a human donor in good health. Sequenced material: Siglec-9- CD8+ T cells sorted from blood. The cell subset or site label, as the study defines it: CD8 T cells lacking Siglec-9. In nucleotide form, the sequence is TGCAGCGTTGAAGCCGGGGCGGAAGCGGGGATTTACAATGAGCAGTTCTTC. Its translation is CSVEAGAEAGIYNEQFF.